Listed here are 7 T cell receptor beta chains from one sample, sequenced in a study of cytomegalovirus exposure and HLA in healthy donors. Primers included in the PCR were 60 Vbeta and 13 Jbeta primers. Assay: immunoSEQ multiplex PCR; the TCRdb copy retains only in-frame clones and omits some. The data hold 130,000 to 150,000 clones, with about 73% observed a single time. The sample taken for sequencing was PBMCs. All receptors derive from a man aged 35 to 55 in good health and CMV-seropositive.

This chain's CDR3 is CASSQGSAYRETEAFF. CDR3 in DNA: TGTGCCAGCAGCCAAGGAAGCGCTTATAGGGAGACTGAAGCTTTCTTT. The rearrangement joins TRBV14 to TRBJ1-1; no reliable D call. Trimming stripped 1 base from V and 5 bases from J, with 17 bases between. Germline lookup yields CDR1 SGHDN and CDR2 FVKESK. This CDR3 spans 16 amino acids.

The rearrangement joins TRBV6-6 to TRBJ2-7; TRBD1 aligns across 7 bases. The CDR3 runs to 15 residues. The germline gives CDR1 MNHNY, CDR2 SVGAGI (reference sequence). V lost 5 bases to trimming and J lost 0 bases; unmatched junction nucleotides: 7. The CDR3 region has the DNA TGTGCCAGCAGTGACCGGACAGGAGCCTCCTACGAGCAGTACTTC. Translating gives CASSDRTGASYEQYF.

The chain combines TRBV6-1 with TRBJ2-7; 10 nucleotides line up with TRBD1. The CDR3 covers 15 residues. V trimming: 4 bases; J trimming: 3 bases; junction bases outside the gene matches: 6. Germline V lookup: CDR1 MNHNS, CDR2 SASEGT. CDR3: CASSGPDRGYYEQYF. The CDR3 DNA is TGTGCCAGCAGTGGTCCGGACAGGGGGTACTACGAGCAGTACTTC.

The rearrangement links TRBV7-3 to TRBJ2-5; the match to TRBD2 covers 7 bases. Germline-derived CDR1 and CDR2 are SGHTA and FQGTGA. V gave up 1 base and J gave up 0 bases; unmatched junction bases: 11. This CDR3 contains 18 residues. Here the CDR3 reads CASSLNYRRLANQETQYF. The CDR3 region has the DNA TGTGCCAGCAGCTTAAATTATAGGAGACTAGCTAACCAAGAGACCCAGTACTTC.

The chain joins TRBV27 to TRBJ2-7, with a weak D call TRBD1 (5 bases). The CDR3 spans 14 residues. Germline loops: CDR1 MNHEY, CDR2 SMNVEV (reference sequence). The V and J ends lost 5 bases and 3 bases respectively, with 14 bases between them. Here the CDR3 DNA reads TGTGCCAGCAGTATCCGGATGCAGGGCTACGAGCAGTACTTC. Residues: CASSIRMQGYEQYF.

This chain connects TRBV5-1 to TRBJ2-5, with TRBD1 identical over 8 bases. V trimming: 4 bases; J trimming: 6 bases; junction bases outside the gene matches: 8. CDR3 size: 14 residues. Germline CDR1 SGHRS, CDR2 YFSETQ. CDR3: CASSKRTGTKTQYF. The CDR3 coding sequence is TGCGCCAGCAGCAAAAGGACAGGGACGAAGACCCAGTACTTC.

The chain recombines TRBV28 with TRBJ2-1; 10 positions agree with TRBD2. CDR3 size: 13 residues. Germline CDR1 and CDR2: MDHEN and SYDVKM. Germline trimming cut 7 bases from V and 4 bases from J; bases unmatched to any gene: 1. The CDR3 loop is CASTSGGYNEQFF. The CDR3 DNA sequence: TGTGCCAGCACTAGCGGGGGTTACAATGAGCAGTTCTTC. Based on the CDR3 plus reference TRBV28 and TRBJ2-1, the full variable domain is DVKVTQSSRYLVKRTGEKVFLECVQDMDHENMFWYRQDPGLGLRLIYFSYDVKMKEKGDIPEGYSVSREKKERFSLILESASTNQTSMYLCASTSGGYNEQFFGPGTRLTVL.